The subject of this entry is one TCR beta chain. Across under 25 US areas, participants ranged in age from about 18 to 100 years. Cohorts were assigned according to the clinical history that participants reported. This sample was included in a study of blood T cell repertoires in COVID-19. About the study: Recovered status in Cohort 3 required two negative PCRs, clearance, or symptom resolution. PBMCs, B-cell-depleted T cells, or T cells provided the cDNA or gDNA that made up the material.

Repertoires were generated with immunoSEQ multiplex PCR, while TCRdb's copy carries only in-frame clones and drops some. The table has fewer than 200,000 clones, around 80% seen once; the top ten hold around 19%. Germline CDR1 and CDR2: GTSNPN and SVGIG (reference sequence). The CDR3 has 14 residues. V gave up 3 bases and J gave up 1 base, with 9 bases separating them. The clonotype comes from a woman in her 70s in a cohort exposed to, infected with or recovered from COVID-19 (not recorded which). Sample: PBMCs or T cells enriched from blood (not recorded which). The genes are TRBV30 and TRBJ2-2; D call uncertain. The CDR3 sequence is CAWRLMLNTGELFF. Written as DNA, the CDR3 is TGTGCCTGGAGACTTATGCTGAACACCGGGGAGCTGTTTTTT.